The source of this TCR beta chain is a study of blood T cells in healthy people across ages. The wider study: Per two T cells, template switching captured roughly one barcoded beta molecule. Study findings and constraints: Using unsorted PBMCs precluded a conclusive naive versus antigen-experienced comparison. The fall in TCR beta diversity per million T cells was roughly linear with age.

A second PCR, run for about 7 to 11 cycles, used a sample-barcoded 5' primer plus a J-beta primer mix. Every cDNA molecule carried a tag from a template-switch adaptor bearing 12 random nucleotides. TCRdb ran MiXCR on the 5' RACE reads and lists one entry per CDR3 protein. The sample has some 1.5 million distinct CDR3 sequences; 25% to 30% are singletons. Germline CDR1 and CDR2: SEHNR and FQNEAQ (reference sequence). V shed 1 base and J shed 5 bases, with 11 bases lying between them. CDR3 size: 15 residues. In regard to this clonotype: Its antigen remains unidentified.

This chain uses TRBV7-9 with TRBJ1-4; a weak D match, TRBD1 (6 bases). Sequenced input: blood. The clonotype originates from a woman aged 25 to 39 in good health. This chain's CDR3 is CASSLDRTVNEKLFF. CDR3 bases: TGTGCCAGCAGCTTAGATCGGACAGTAAATGAAAAACTGTTTTTT. Supplemented by reference TRBV7-9 and TRBJ1-4, the full variable domain reads DTGVSQNPRHKITKRGQNVTFRCDPISEHNRLYWYRQTLGQGPEFLTYFQNEAQLEKSRLLSDRFSAERPKGSFSTLEIQRTEQGDSAMYLCASSLDRTVNEKLFFGSGTQLSVL.